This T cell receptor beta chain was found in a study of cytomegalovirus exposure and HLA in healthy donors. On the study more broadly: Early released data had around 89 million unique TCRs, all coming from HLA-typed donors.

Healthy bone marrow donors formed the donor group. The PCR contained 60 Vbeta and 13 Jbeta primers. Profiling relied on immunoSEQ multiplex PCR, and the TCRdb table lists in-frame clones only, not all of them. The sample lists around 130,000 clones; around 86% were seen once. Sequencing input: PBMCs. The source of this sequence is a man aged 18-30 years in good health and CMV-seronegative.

CDR3 in DNA: TGTGCCAGCAGACAACCGACTAGCGGGGGGGCGAATGAGCAGTTCTTC. Encoded protein: CASRQPTSGGANEQFF. This chain links TRBV5-4 with TRBJ2-1, with 14 bases aligning to TRBD2. The CDR3 spans 16 residues. The germline V gene encodes CDR1 SGHNT and CDR2 YYREEE (reference sequence). Trimming cost V 5 bases and J 7 bases; bases outside gene matches: 8.